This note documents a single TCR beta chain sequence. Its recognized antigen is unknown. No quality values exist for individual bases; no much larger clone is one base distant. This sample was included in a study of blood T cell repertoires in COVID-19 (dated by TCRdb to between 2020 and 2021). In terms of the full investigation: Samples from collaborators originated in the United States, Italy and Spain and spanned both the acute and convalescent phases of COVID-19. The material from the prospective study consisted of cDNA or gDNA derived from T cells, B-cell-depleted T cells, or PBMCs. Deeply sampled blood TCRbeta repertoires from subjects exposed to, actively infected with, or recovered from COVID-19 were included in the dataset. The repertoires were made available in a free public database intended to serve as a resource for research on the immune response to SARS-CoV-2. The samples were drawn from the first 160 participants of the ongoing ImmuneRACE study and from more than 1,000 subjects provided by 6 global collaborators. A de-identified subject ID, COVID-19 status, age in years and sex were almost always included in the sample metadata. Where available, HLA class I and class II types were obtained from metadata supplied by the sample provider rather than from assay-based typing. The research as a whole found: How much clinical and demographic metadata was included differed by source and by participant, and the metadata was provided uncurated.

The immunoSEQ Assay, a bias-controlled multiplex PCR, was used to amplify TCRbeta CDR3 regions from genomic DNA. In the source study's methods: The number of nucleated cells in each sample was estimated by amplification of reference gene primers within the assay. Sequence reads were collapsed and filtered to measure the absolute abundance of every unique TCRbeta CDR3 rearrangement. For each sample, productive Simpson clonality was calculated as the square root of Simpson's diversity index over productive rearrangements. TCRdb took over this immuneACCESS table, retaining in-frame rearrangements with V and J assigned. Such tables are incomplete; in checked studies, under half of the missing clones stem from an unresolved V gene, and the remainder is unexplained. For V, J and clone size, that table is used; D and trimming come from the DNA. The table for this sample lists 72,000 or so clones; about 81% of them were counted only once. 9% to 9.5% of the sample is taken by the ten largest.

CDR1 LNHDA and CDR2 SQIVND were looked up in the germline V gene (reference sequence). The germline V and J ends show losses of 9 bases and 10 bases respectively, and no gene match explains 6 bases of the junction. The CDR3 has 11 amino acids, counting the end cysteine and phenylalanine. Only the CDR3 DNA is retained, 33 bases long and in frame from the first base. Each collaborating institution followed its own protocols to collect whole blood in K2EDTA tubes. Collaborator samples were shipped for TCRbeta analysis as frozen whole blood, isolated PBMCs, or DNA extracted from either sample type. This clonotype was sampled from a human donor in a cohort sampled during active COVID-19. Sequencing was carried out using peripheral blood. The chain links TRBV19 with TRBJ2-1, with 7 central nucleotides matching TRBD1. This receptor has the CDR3 CASALGQEQFF. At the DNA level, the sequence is TGTGCCAGCGCCTTGGGACAGGAGCAGTTCTTC.